This T cell receptor (beta chain) was identified in a study of T cell clonality in common variable immunodeficiency. Data came from immunoSEQ multiplex PCR; TCRdb stores just in-frame clones and leaves some out. The specimen has tens of thousands of clones, none found just once. Germline-derived CDR1 and CDR2 are LNHDA and SQIVND (reference sequence). This CDR3 contains 17 residues. About this clone itself: An end of the junction does not agree with germline; a read error may underlie this. The read gets to within 3 residues of the CDR3 end, and the germline J gene fills in the rest. The sample has other DNA sequences that encode this CDR3 too.

J is TRBJ1-2 and V is TRBV19; 9 positions match TRBD1. Input material: peripheral blood mononuclear cells. The sequence was collected from a person aged 18 to 75 in good health. The sequenced part of the CDR3 DNA is TGTGCCAGTAGTATAGTTGACAGGGGGAATCCTAACTATGGT. Residues: CASSIVDRGNPNYG. From start to end, the CDR3 is CASSIVDRGNPNYGYTF.